Following are 24 T cell receptor beta chains from one sample sequenced in a study of cytomegalovirus exposure and HLA in healthy donors. PCR employed 60 Vbeta and 13 Jbeta primers. Only in-frame clones appear in the TCRdb table, and some are missing; sequencing was by immunoSEQ multiplex PCR. Here the sample spans about 92,000 clones, 60% to 85% being singletons. The sample was PBMCs. The source is a man aged 50-59 years in good health and CMV-seropositive.

This clone appeared a few times. Relative to the germline gene, one junction end is altered; a read error may explain this. The chain carries TRBV18 and TRBJ1-5; D ambiguous. The germline V gene has CDR1 KGHSH and CDR2 LQKENI. The length of the CDR3 is 14 residues. CDR3 sequence reads: CASSSRGRDQPQNF. CDR3 bases: TGTGCCAGCTCCAGCCGCGGGAGAGATCAGCCCCAGAATTTT.

J is TRBJ2-7 and V is TRBV4-3, with 7 positions matching TRBD2. The CDR3 totals 19 residues. Germline V lookup: CDR1 LGHNA, CDR2 YSLEER. The V gene end was trimmed by 1 base and the J gene end by 3 bases; junction bases not matched to a gene: 18. The chain's CDR3 is CASSQVAPREGARSYEQYF. The CDR3 DNA follows: TGCGCCAGCAGCCAAGTTGCCCCTAGGGAGGGCGCGCGTAGCTACGAGCAGTACTTC.

The rearrangement joins TRBV9 to TRBJ1-1; TRBD1 matches at 9 bases. CDR1 is SGDLS and CDR2 is YYNGEE in the germline V gene. The CDR3 is 17 amino acids. V lost 0 bases and J lost 3; bases outside the gene matches: 9. CDR3 DNA sequence: TGTGCCAGCAGCGTAGAAGGTGACAGGGGGTTTGACACTGAAGCTTTCTTT. The encoded protein is CASSVEGDRGFDTEAFF.

The rearrangement joins TRBV7-2 to TRBJ2-2; possibly TRBD1 for D (6 bases). V shed 8 bases and J shed 1 base, with 11 bases lying between them. Per germline, CDR1 SGHTA and CDR2 FQGNSA. This CDR3 region has 14 residues. CDR3 residues: CASRWGQNTGELFF. The CDR3 nucleotides are TGTGCCAGCCGCTGGGGGCAGAACACCGGGGAGCTGTTTTTT.

The CDR3 sequence is CASSEAGRADTQYF. The CDR3 DNA sequence: TGTGCCAGCAGTGAAGCGGGGCGAGCAGATACGCAGTATTTT. The gene calls are TRBV6-4 and TRBJ2-3, with 7 bases fitting TRBD2. Trimming removed 3 bases from V and 4 bases from J; junction bases left unmatched: 4. The CDR3 is 14 amino acids. CDR1 MRHNA and CDR2 SNTAGT come from the germline V gene.

The gene calls are TRBV5-1 and TRBJ2-3; 9 bases are shared with TRBD2. V shed 0 bases, J shed 2 bases, and the junction held 16 bases outside the gene matches. CDR1 and CDR2 from the germline V gene are SGHRS and YFSETQ. There are 20 residues in the CDR3. This CDR3 is CASSLGEWGVAGVPTDTQYF. The CDR3 region has the DNA TGCGCCAGCAGCTTGGGAGAGTGGGGGGTAGCGGGGGTACCCACAGATACGCAGTATTTT.

The chain carries TRBV27 and TRBJ1-5, with TRBD1 identical over 7 bases. V dropped 3 bases and J dropped 7; count of bases not matched to a gene: 6. Germline V gene data show CDR1 as MNHEY and CDR2 as SMNVEV (reference sequence). This CDR3 is 14 amino acids long. The CDR3 reads CASSLTGLDQPQHF. CDR3 nucleotide sequence: TGTGCCAGCAGTTTGACAGGGCTTGACCAGCCCCAGCATTTT.

The J gene is TRBJ1-1, the V gene TRBV5-5; tentative D call: TRBD1 (6 bases). CDR1 and CDR2 (germline): SGHKS, YYEKEE (reference sequence). This CDR3 is 15 amino acids long. Deletions cut 0 bases from V and 4 bases from J, with 13 bases between. CDR3 region: CASSLGQGRVTEAFF. The DNA of the CDR3 is TGTGCCAGCAGCTTGGGTCAGGGGAGGGTCACTGAAGCTTTCTTT. Filled out from reference TRBV5-5 and TRBJ1-1, the complete variable domain reads DAGVTQSPTHLIKTRGQQVTLRCSPISGHKSVSWYQQVLGQGPQFIFQYYEKEERGRGNFPDRFSARQFPNYSSELNVNALLLGDSALYLCASSLGQGRVTEAFFGQGTRLTVV.

The chain is built from TRBV4-3 and TRBJ2-4, with 9 bases aligning to TRBD1. This CDR3 contains 15 residues. V was pared by 2 bases and J by 9 bases, with 8 bases of the junction left unmatched. Germline V gene data show CDR1 as LGHNA and CDR2 as YSLEER. CDR3: CASSQSQGASGIQYF. CDR3 bases: TGCGCCAGCAGCCAATCACAGGGGGCGTCAGGCATTCAGTACTTC.

This rearrangement joins TRBV7-2 to TRBJ2-3; 9 nucleotides line up with TRBD2. CDR3 length: 19 amino acids. Germline V gene lookup returns CDR1 SGHTA and CDR2 FQGNSA. V was pared by 2 bases and J by 5 bases, with 17 bases of the junction left unmatched. CDR3 region: CASSLRPSSGGGAIDTQYF. CDR3 nucleotide sequence: TGTGCCAGCAGCTTAAGACCGAGCTCGGGCGGGGGGGCTATAGATACGCAGTATTTT.

This clone was seen a single time. The V call is TRBV6-1, the J call TRBJ1-3, with D uncertain. This CDR3 has 11 residues. Germline V gene data show CDR1 as MNHNS and CDR2 as SASEGT. V lost 11 bases and J 8 bases, leaving 13 bases between the germline ends. CDR3 DNA sequence: TGTGCCGCCAGCCGTCTAGACACCATATATTTT. This gives the protein CAASRLDTIYF.

J is TRBJ1-2 and V is TRBV30; tentatively, D is TRBD1 (5 bases). CDR1 GTSNPN and CDR2 SVGIG come from the germline V gene (reference sequence). V was shortened by 0 bases and J by 6 bases, with 8 bases between the two germline ends. The CDR3 has 12 residues. The CDR3 reads CAWSVGLHGYTF. CDR3 nucleotide sequence: TGTGCCTGGAGTGTGGGGCTGCATGGCTACACCTTC. Full variable domain (missing parts from reference TRBV30 and TRBJ1-2): SQTIHQWPATLVQPVGSPLSLECTVEGTSNPNLYWYRQAAGRGLQLLFYSVGIGQISSEVPQNLSASRPQDRQFILSSKKLLLSDSGFYLCAWSVGLHGYTFGSGTRLTVV.

The chain carries TRBV5-5 and TRBJ2-3; possibly TRBD2 for D (6 bases). This CDR3 has 16 residues. Per germline, CDR1 SGHKS and CDR2 YYEKEE (reference sequence). V dropped 4 bases and J dropped 3 bases, with 18 bases sitting between them. CDR3 DNA sequence: TGTGCCAGCAGCCCCTTTCAGGAGGGGTCGACAGATACGCAGTATTTT. Its protein is CASSPFQEGSTDTQYF.

The V call is TRBV11-2, the J call TRBJ2-2; TRBD2 is a possible D gene (5 bases). V lost 0 bases, J lost 7 bases, and 6 bases lay in between. The CDR3 sequence is 13 residues long. The germline V gene has CDR1 SGHAT and CDR2 FQNNGV. The CDR3 nucleotides are TGTGCCAGCAGCTTAGATCGGGGCGGGGAGCTGTTTTTT. Translated: CASSLDRGGELFF. Together with reference TRBV11-2 and TRBJ2-2, the CDR3 gives the full variable domain: EAGVAQSPRYKIIEKRQSVAFWCNPISGHATLYWYQQILGQGPKLLIQFQNNGVVDDSQLPKDRFSAERLKGVDSTLKIQPAKLEDSAVYLCASSLDRGGELFFGEGSRLTVL.

This clone was detected only once. The V gene is TRBV19, the J gene TRBJ1-4, with TRBD1 as a possible D gene (5 bases). CDR1 is LNHDA, CDR2 SQIVND, per germline (reference sequence). The CDR3 extends over 14 amino acids. Trimming cost V 1 base and J 4 bases, with 7 bases left between them. The CDR3 here is CASSIGQSNEKLFF. In DNA form, the CDR3 reads TGTGCCAGTAGTATAGGACAGAGTAATGAAAAACTGTTTTTT.

CDR3 bases: TGTGCCACCAGCACGACCGCGGGACCGACCCTCTCTGGGGCCAACGTCCTGACTTTC. Its protein product is CATSTTAGPTLSGANVLTF. The V gene is TRBV15, the J gene TRBJ2-6; the D gene is possibly TRBD2 (6 bases). Trimming stripped 4 bases from V and 0 bases from J, with 19 bases between. The V gene's germline CDR1 is LNHNV and CDR2 YYDKDF (reference sequence). The CDR3 runs to 19 residues. The complete variable domain, with remaining parts taken from reference TRBV15 and TRBJ2-6, reads DAMVIQNPRYQVTQFGKPVTLSCSQTLNHNVMYWYQQKSSQAPKLLFHYYDKDFNNEADTPDNFQSRRPNTSFCFLDIRSPGLGDTAMYLCATSTTAGPTLSGANVLTFGAGSRLTVL.

This chain joins TRBV7-2 and TRBJ1-1; maybe TRBD1 (5 bases). Germline V CDR1 and CDR2: SGHTA, FQGNSA. This CDR3 contains 14 residues. The V end was cut by 4 bases, the J end by 0 bases, with 9 bases between. The CDR3 loop reads CASSWGGMNTEAFF. CDR3 coding DNA: TGTGCCAGCAGCTGGGGGGGGATGAACACTGAAGCTTTCTTT.

J is TRBJ1-1 and V is TRBV2; no definite D call. The CDR3 spans 15 residues. CDR1 is SNHLY, CDR2 FYNNEI, per germline. With 2 bases removed from V and 1 base from J, the gap between germline ends came to 11 bases. CDR3 DNA: TGTGCCAGCAGTGAAATCCCCCTAAGGAACACTGAAGCTTTCTTT. Translating gives CASSEIPLRNTEAFF. The full variable domain, completed using reference TRBV2 and TRBJ1-1, is EPEVTQTPSHQVTQMGQEVILRCVPISNHLYFYWYRQILGQKVEFLVSFYNNEISEKSEIFDDQFSVERPDGSNFTLKIRSTKLEDSAMYFCASSEIPLRNTEAFFGQGTRLTVV.

The chain carries TRBV6-5 and TRBJ2-7; 8 positions match TRBD1. The CDR3 extends over 15 amino acids. V dropped 5 bases and J dropped 2; count of bases not matched to a gene: 8. Germline values: CDR1 MNHEY, CDR2 SVGAGI. Written as DNA, the CDR3 is TGTGCCAGCAGTCCCGGACAGGGTATCGCCTACGAGCAGTACTTC. Residues: CASSPGQGIAYEQYF.

This clone came up a few times. This chain connects TRBV5-7 to TRBJ1-5; a possible D gene is TRBD1 (5 bases). TRBV5-7 is noted as an ORF with a role that remains uncertain. Trimming cost V 0 bases and J 4 bases, with 14 bases left between them. The CDR3 runs 16 residues. This chain's CDR3 is CASSLAFWAGNQPQHF. In DNA form, the CDR3 reads TGTGCCAGCAGCTTGGCCTTTTGGGCAGGGAATCAGCCCCAGCATTTT.

V gene TRBV30 combines with J gene TRBJ2-2; D might be TRBD1 (5 bases). Trimming pared 5 bases from V and 0 bases from J, leaving 10 bases between. Germline V gene data show CDR1 as GTSNPN and CDR2 as SVGIG (reference sequence). This CDR3 is built from 14 residues. The CDR3 loop is CAWEQAANTGELFF. CDR3 in DNA: TGTGCCTGGGAACAGGCCGCGAACACCGGGGAGCTGTTTTTT.

The chain is built from TRBV19 and TRBJ2-3; D may be TRBD2 (6 bases). CDR3 length: 15 amino acids. The V gene lost 4 bases and the J gene lost 1 base, with 12 bases spanning the gap. The germline V gene has CDR1 LNHDA and CDR2 SQIVND (reference sequence). The CDR3 DNA reads TGTGCCAGTAGTACCGACGGGAGTCGCACAGATACGCAGTATTTT. Its translation: CASSTDGSRTDTQYF.

This clone was detected once. The V and J genes are TRBV5-4 and TRBJ2-7, with TRBD1 matching over 10 bases. CDR1 SGHNT and CDR2 YYREEE come from the germline V gene (reference sequence). CDR3 length: 14 amino acids. V was pared by 4 bases and J by 2 bases, with 3 bases of the junction left unmatched. The CDR3 loop reads CASSQDRGTYEQYF. The CDR3 nucleotides are TGTGCCAGCAGCCAGGACAGGGGGACCTACGAGCAGTACTTC.

This sequence joins TRBV7-9 and TRBJ1-1; D ambiguous. The CDR3 length is 13 residues. CDR1 and CDR2 from the germline V gene are SEHNR and FQNEAQ (reference sequence). Trimming stripped 5 bases from V and 0 bases from J, with 7 bases between. Written as DNA, the CDR3 is TGTGCCAGCAGCGAAACAGTGAACACTGAAGCTTTCTTT. It encodes CASSETVNTEAFF.